This TCR beta chain comes out of a study of spatial heterogeneity in lung cancer. Study context: In raw reads, more than nine appearances on average were recorded for each unique TCR and UMI combination. The study, taken as a whole, reports: Blood carried ubiquitous expanded tumor TCRs more at resection than follow-up.

The time point was: sample taken at primary tumor resection. TCRs were sequenced from unsorted whole RNA of tumor, nontumor lung or PBMC. The donors were 55 to 85 patients with non-small cell lung cancer that was early-stage and untreated. This clonotype was observed at least ten times. Its antigen is not known. Each TCR cDNA molecule bore a unique molecular identifier. TCRdb re-derived calls from the 5' RACE reads in MiXCR, one entry per CDR3 protein. This table holds 12,000 to 15,000 distinct CDR3 sequences, approximately 8.5% found once. Germline V gives CDR1 SEHNR, CDR2 FQNEAQ (reference sequence). V lost 4 bases and J lost 0, with 9 bases in between. The CDR3 sequence is 15 residues long.

The origin of this receptor is a female donor with early-stage non-small cell lung cancer. The rearrangement uses TRBV7-9 and TRBJ1-4, with no clear D. Sequencing was performed on PBMCs, taken at surgery. DNA of the CDR3: TGTGCCAGCAGCTCGACCTTTGCAACTAATGAAAAACTGTTTTTT. Residues: CASSSTFATNEKLFF.